What follows are 11 T cell receptor beta chains derived from one specimen sequenced in a study of blood T cell repertoires in COVID-19. Clones were sequenced by immunoSEQ multiplex PCR, and TCRdb holds only the in-frame ones, with some missing. The data show around 240,000 clones, approximately 80% seen once. Sequenced sample: peripheral blood. Receptors were obtained from a woman aged 50 to 60 with acute or convalescent COVID-19.

The chain couples TRBV30 to TRBJ1-3; no clear D gene. Trimming removed 3 bases at V and 3 bases at J, with 6 bases between. CDR3 size: 12 residues. Germline CDR1 and CDR2: GTSNPN and SVGIG (reference sequence). The CDR3 region is CAWSPGGNTIYF. In DNA, the CDR3 is TGTGCCTGGAGCCCCGGTGGAAACACCATATATTTT. The full variable domain, in which reference TRBV30 and TRBJ1-3 provide the parts outside the CDR3, is SQTIHQWPATLVQPVGSPLSLECTVEGTSNPNLYWYRQAAGRGLQLLFYSVGIGQISSEVPQNLSASRPQDRQFILSSKKLLLSDSGFYLCAWSPGGNTIYFGEGSWLTVV.

The CDR3 here is CASSRQGALTGELFF. As DNA, the CDR3 is TGTGCCAGCAGCCGACAGGGGGCGCTCACCGGGGAGCTGTTTTTT. The chain combines TRBV9 with TRBJ2-2, with TRBD1 matching over 10 bases. The junction had 4 bases not matched to a gene; V was cut back by 4 bases and J by 4 bases. CDR3 size: 15 residues. Per the germline V gene, CDR1 is SGDLS and CDR2 is YYNGEE.

The rearrangement uses TRBV19 and TRBJ2-2, with TRBD2 identical over 10 bases. The CDR3 is 16 amino acids. CDR1 is LNHDA and CDR2 is SQIVND in the germline V gene (reference sequence). After removal of 4 bases from V and 4 bases from J, the junction contained 6 bases not matched to a gene. CDR3 nucleotides: TGTGCCAGTAGTACCTTAGCGGGGGGTAGCACCGGGGAGCTGTTTTTT. Protein: CASSTLAGGSTGELFF.

V usage is TRBV2 and J usage is TRBJ1-2, with D possibly matching TRBD1 (6 bases). Between the trimmed V and J ends, which lost 5 bases and 6 bases, there was a span of 10 bases. CDR1 SNHLY and CDR2 FYNNEI come from the germline V gene. The CDR3 runs 12 residues. CDR3 nucleotides: TGTGCCAGCAGTAGGACAGATCATGGCTACACCTTC. Translation: CASSRTDHGYTF.

V and J are TRBV5-1 and TRBJ1-2; D possibly corresponds to TRBD1 (6 bases). CDR3 length equals 16 residues. Trimming shortened V by 3 bases and J by 4 bases, and 19 bases separated the two germline ends. The germline gives CDR1 SGHRS, CDR2 YFSETQ. The CDR3 DNA sequence: TGCGCCAGCAGCTCCGGGAGGGGGGACCAATTCTATGGCTACACCTTC. Residues: CASSSGRGDQFYGYTF.

The chain links TRBV10-3 to TRBJ1-5, with 10 bases fitting TRBD1. V shed 6 bases, J shed 5 bases, and the junction held 4 bases outside the gene matches. Germline CDR1 is ENHRY and CDR2 is SYGVKD. This CDR3 contains 14 residues. CDR3 coding DNA: TGTGCCATCAGGGCCGGGACAGGGGATCAGCCCCAGCATTTT. It encodes CAIRAGTGDQPQHF.

The chain links TRBV7-2 to TRBJ2-7; 10 positions agree with TRBD2. CDR3 length: 16 residues. Germline-derived CDR1 and CDR2 are SGHTA and FQGNSA. The J segment lost 8 bases and the V segment lost 5 bases, leaving 15 bases of the junction unmatched. This CDR3 is CASSPRTGTSDGKQYF. CDR3 DNA: TGTGCCAGCAGCCCCAGAACCGGGACTAGCGACGGCAAGCAGTACTTC.

The rearrangement joins TRBV7-9 to TRBJ2-5; TRBD1 matches at 8 bases. V dropped 6 bases and J dropped 5; count of bases not matched to a gene: 8. Germline CDR1 is SEHNR and CDR2 is FQNEAQ (reference sequence). The CDR3 consists of 14 residues. The CDR3 DNA reads as TGTGCCAGCAGTCAAGGACAGGGACGCGAGACCCAGTACTTC. Protein sequence: CASSQGQGRETQYF.

The rearrangement joins TRBV5-6 to TRBJ2-7, with D possibly TRBD1 on 6 matching bases. This CDR3 is built from 15 residues. Trimming took off 4 bases at V and 6 bases at J, with 20 bases between the two ends. Germline values: CDR1 SGHDT, CDR2 YYEEEE. For the CDR3, the DNA is TGTGCCAGCAGCATCTACCAGACAGGAACGGGCGAGCAGTACTTC. Protein sequence: CASSIYQTGTGEQYF.

The gene calls are TRBV10-3 and TRBJ2-1; D gene uncertain. The CDR3 is made up of 13 amino acids. Germline V gene data show CDR1 as ENHRY and CDR2 as SYGVKD. Trimming shortened V by 10 bases and J by 0 bases, and 10 bases separated the two germline ends. CDR3 amino acids: CATNLGSYNEQFF. The DNA for the CDR3 is TGTGCCACTAATCTCGGCTCCTACAATGAGCAGTTCTTC.

The chain has TRBV28 and TRBJ1-2, with TRBD1 as a possible D gene (5 bases). The CDR3 consists of 11 residues. Germline lookup yields CDR1 MDHEN and CDR2 SYDVKM. V gave up 8 bases and J gave up 8 bases, with 12 bases separating them. The CDR3, as DNA: TGTGCCAGCGGGGCCCAGCAGGGCTACACCTTC. This encodes CASGAQQGYTF.